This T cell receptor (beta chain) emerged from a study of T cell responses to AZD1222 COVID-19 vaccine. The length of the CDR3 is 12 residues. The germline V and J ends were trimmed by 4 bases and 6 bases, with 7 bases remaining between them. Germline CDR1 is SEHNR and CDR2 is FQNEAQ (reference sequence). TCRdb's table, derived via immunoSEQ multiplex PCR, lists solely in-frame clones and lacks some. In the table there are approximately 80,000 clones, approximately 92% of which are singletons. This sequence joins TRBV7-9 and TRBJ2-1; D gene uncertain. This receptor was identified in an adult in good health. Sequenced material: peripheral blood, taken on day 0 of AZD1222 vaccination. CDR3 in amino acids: CASSSYSNEQFF. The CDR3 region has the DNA TGTGCCAGCAGCTCCTACAGCAATGAGCAGTTCTTC.